Below, one T cell receptor (beta chain) is given with its context. What it recognizes is unknown. These data are taken from a study of CD8 T cells in ankylosing spondylitis. The CDR3 spans 13 residues. The V gene lost 0 bases and the J gene lost 5 bases, with 8 bases spanning the gap. The germline gives CDR1 MNHEY, CDR2 SVGAGI. Study-level points and caveats: Blood of patients with ankylosing spondylitis appeared to be characterized by a TCR beta motif of several highly homologous variants.

TCRdb redid the calling of the 5' RACE reads with MiXCR, one entry per CDR3 protein. Of roughly 670,000 distinct CDR3 sequences in the sample, under 20% were seen once. The receptor was isolated from a male donor with ankylosing spondylitis. V and J are TRBV6-5 and TRBJ2-7; unclear D gene. The sequenced material came from blood, either unsorted or a sorted T cell fraction (not recorded which). The CDR3: CASSYSKGHEQYF. CDR3 DNA sequence: TGTGCCAGCAGTTACTCGAAAGGGCACGAGCAGTACTTC.